This T cell receptor (beta chain) is drawn from a study of Graves' ophthalmopathy and Graves' hyperthyroidism (dated by TCRdb to the late 2010s). A note on the overall study: Peripheral blood was collected at initial diagnosis, prior to any treatment. In total, approximately 130 blood samples were TCR-sequenced: fewer than 50 ophthalmopathy, roughly 77 hyperthyroidism and approximately 17 hyperthyroidism-to-ophthalmopathy patients. The study used signatures of the TCR beta repertoire to tell Graves' ophthalmopathy apart from Graves' hyperthyroidism and to predict which patients would progress to ophthalmopathy. In more than five hyperthyroidism patients, the T-cell repertoires found in thyroid tissue were compared with those found in blood. The independent validation cohort included some 19 hyperthyroidism patients plus 17 patients who later progressed from hyperthyroidism to ophthalmopathy. To explore V-J signatures that distinguish ophthalmopathy from hyperthyroidism, a discovery set of 100 patients was enrolled, made up of 40 to 45 with ophthalmopathy and fewer than 60 with stable hyperthyroidism. Following sample collection, hyperthyroidism patients were given methimazole at a starting dose of 30 mg daily, and ophthalmopathy patients were given high-dose intravenous methylprednisolone. Paper-wide results and their limitations: Most expanded thyroid clonotypes with frequency above 0.001 were also detected in blood, suggesting blood repertoires may reflect the thyroid immune response. In validation, the model predicted ophthalmopathy progression with about 64% sensitivity and roughly 72% specificity; some 13 predicted patients were CT-confirmed with GO in a median of about 7.1 months. The 13-signature model separated ophthalmopathy from stable hyperthyroidism with approximately 90% sensitivity and less than 83% specificity in cross-validation, and 80%/75% in the test set. No statistical method was used to predetermine the sample size, and group allocation was not hidden from the investigators.

The CDR3 has 16 amino acids, counting the end cysteine and phenylalanine. Only the CDR3 DNA is retained, 48 bases long and in frame from the first base. CDR1 and CDR2 are read off the germline V gene as SGHAT and FQNNGV. Cut back by 1 base and 0 bases, the V and J ends lie 10 bases apart. Details on this clonotype: Its antigen is currently not known. No much larger clone is present one base from it, and per-base qualities are unavailable.

For repertoire sequencing, the TCR beta CDR3 regions were amplified from RNA transcripts. The first round was an RT-PCR using HTBI primers with the Qiagen OneStep RT-PCR kit, and this first round was followed by a second-round multiplex PCR, then size selection and purification. Libraries were sequenced paired-end with 100 bp reads on an Illumina HiSeq2000. On the authors' methods: SOAPnuke was used for read processing, and reads with adapters, uncalled bases, a mean Phred below 15, or no exact constant-primer or identifier match were discarded. COPE v1.2.5 was used to merge high-quality paired reads. Each unique nucleotide sequence was treated as a clonotype, and MiTCR v1.1 was used to align the clonotypes to the IMGT TRB V, D and J references. The analysis was limited to V-J combinations with a frequency above 0.0001, which together covered over 99% of the repertoires. For each V-J combination, a TCR clonal expansion and chaos score was defined as the ratio of F50 clonal expansion to chaos observed in the TCRdist matrix. Features were reduced by Welch's t-statistics and random forest to 10 to 15 V-J combinations, which fed a naive Bayes classifier. Thyroid-blood repertoire similarity was quantified with the Morisita-Horn index. The raw public reads went through TCRdb reprocessing: fastp at Q25, MiXCR clone calling, in-frame beta chains kept. For every CDR3 protein sequence, its rows merge into one entry that carries the most common genes and DNA. The V and J calls were not made by the authors but by TCRdb's processing. This sample comprises hundreds of thousands of distinct CDR3 sequences, under 50% of them detected only once. The top ten clonotypes cover about 3.3% of the sample.

The ophthalmopathy patients had moderately to severely active disease, with a Clinical Activity Score of 3 or higher, a NOSPECS grade of 4 or higher, and a disease duration of less than 3 months. Patients with other autoimmune diseases, uncontrolled infections, pregnancy or lactation were excluded from the study. Diagnosis was based on clinical symptoms, serum thyroxine, TRAb, thyroid ultrasound and orbital computed tomography. Ficoll-Paque density gradient centrifugation was used to isolate PBMCs from around 10 ml of fresh peripheral blood. Total RNA was extracted using Trizol reagent, and RNA quality was checked on an Agilent 2100 Bioanalyzer.

Material for sequencing was peripheral blood. The receptor chain draws on TRBV11-2 and TRBJ1-3; TRBD1 is perhaps the D gene, given 5 matching bases. This clonotype originated in an adult man with Graves' ophthalmopathy. The CDR3 protein sequence reads: CASSLAVRDSGNTIYF. The DNA reads TGTGCCAGCAGCTTAGCGGTCAGGGACTCTGGAAACACCATATATTTT.